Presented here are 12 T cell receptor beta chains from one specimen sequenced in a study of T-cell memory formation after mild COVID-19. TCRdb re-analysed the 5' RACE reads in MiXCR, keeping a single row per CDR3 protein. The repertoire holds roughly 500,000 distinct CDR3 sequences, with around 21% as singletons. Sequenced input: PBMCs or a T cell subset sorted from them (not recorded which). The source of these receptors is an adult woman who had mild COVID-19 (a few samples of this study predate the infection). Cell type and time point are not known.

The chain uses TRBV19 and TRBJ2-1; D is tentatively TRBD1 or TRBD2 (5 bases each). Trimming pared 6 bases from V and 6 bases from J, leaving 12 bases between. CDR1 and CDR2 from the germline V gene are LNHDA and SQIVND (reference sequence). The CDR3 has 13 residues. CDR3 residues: CASRGPRLNEQFF. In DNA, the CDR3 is TGTGCCAGTAGGGGACCTCGGCTCAATGAGCAGTTCTTC.

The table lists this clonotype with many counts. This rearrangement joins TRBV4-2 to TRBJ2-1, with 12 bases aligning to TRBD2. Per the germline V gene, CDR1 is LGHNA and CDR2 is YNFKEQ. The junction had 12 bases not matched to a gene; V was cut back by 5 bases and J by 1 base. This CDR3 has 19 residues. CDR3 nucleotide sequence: TGTGCCAGCAGCAAAGGGACTAGCGGGCGACCGAGTTCCTACAATGAGCAGTTCTTC. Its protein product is CASSKGTSGRPSSYNEQFF.

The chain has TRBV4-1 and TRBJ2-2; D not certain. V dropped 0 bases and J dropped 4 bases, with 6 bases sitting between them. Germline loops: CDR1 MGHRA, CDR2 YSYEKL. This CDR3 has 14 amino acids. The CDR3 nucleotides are TGCGCCAGCAGCCAAGAGACCATCACCGGGGAGCTGTTTTTT. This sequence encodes CASSQETITGELFF.

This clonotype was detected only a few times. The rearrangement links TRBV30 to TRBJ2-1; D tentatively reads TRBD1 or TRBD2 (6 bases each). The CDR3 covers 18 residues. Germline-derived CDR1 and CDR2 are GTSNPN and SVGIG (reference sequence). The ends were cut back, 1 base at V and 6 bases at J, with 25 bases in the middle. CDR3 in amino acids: CAWSGLGGGQGLVNEQFF. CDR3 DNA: TGTGCCTGGAGTGGGCTGGGAGGAGGGCAGGGGTTGGTCAATGAGCAGTTCTTC.

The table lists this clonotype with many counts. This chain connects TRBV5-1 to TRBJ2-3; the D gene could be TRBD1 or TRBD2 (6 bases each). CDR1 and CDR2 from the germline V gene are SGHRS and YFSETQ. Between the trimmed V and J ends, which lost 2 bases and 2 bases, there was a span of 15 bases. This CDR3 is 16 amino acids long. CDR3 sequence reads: CASSFGSGQPTDTQYF. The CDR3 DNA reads TGCGCCAGCAGCTTCGGGAGTGGACAGCCCACAGATACGCAGTATTTT. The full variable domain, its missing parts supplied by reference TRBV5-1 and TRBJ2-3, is KAGVTQTPRYLIKTRGQQVTLSCSPISGHRSVSWYQQTPGQGLQFLFEYFSETQRNKGNFPGRFSGRQFSNSRSEMNVSTLELGDSALYLCASSFGSGQPTDTQYFGPGTRLTVL.

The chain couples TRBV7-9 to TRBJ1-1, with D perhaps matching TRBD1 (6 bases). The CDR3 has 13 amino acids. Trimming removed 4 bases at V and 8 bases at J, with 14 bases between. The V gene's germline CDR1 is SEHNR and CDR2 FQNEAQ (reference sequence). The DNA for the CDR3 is TGTGCCAGCAGCTCAATTGTCCAGGGGGAAGCTTTCTTT. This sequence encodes CASSSIVQGEAFF.

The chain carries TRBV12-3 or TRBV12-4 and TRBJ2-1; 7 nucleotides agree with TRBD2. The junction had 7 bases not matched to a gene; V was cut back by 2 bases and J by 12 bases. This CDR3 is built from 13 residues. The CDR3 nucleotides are TGTGCCAGCAGTTTAAGCGGGGCGCACGGGCAGTTCTTC. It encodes CASSLSGAHGQFF.

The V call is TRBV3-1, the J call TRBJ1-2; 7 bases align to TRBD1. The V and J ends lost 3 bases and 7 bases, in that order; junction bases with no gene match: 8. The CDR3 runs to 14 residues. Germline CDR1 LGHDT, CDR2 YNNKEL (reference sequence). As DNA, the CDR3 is TGTGCCAGCAGCCAGCAACAGGGGAGTCGTGGCTACACCTTC. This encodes CASSQQQGSRGYTF.

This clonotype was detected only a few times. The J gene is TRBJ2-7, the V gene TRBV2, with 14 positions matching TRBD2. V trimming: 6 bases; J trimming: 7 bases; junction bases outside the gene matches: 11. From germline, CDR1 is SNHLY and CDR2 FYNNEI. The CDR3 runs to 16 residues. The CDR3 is CASRGTSGGTLGEQYF. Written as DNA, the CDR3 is TGTGCCAGCAGAGGGACTAGCGGGGGTACCTTGGGGGAGCAGTACTTC.

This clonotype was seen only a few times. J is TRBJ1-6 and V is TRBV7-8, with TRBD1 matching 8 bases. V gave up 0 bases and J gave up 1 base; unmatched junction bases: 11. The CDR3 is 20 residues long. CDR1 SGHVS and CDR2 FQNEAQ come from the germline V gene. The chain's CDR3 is CASSLAQTGEGGSYNSPLHF. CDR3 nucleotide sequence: TGTGCCAGCAGCTTAGCCCAGACAGGGGAAGGTGGTTCCTATAATTCACCCCTCCACTTT.

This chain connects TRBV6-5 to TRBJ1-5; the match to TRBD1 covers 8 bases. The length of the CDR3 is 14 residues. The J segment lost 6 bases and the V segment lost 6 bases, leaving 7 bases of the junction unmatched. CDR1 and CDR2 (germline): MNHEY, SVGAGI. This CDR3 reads CASRPDRGVQPQHF. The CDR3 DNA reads TGTGCCAGCAGACCCGACAGGGGTGTTCAGCCCCAGCATTTT.

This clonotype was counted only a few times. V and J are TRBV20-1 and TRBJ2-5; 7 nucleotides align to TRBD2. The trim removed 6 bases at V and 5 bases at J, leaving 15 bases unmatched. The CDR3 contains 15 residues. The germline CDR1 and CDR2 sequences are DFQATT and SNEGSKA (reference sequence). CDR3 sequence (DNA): TGCAGTGCCATTTCGGGGGGACGGGAGTTGGAGACCCAGTACTTC. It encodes CSAISGGRELETQYF.